This TCR beta chain derives from a study of cytomegalovirus exposure and HLA in healthy donors. Study-level findings and limits: Links to common viral pathogens appeared, in a later analysis, for several of the most significant clusters. In vitro data verified a few CMV-associated chains as specific for CMV antigens.

The PCR ran on 60 Vbeta and 13 Jbeta primers. Here immunoSEQ multiplex PCR was the method, and the copy in TCRdb shows in-frame clones only, minus some. The sample table sets out 55,000 to 85,000 clones. V gave up 2 bases and J gave up 0 bases, with 12 bases separating them. Germline loops: CDR1 SEHNR, CDR2 FQNEAQ (reference sequence). This CDR3 contains 16 residues. With regard to this clone: Its antigen is as yet unknown.

The chain couples TRBV7-9 to TRBJ2-3, with D possibly being TRBD2 (6 bases). The source of this sequence is a female donor in good health and CMV-seropositive. Sequenced input: PBMCs. CDR3 nucleotide sequence: TGTGCCAGCAGCTTAATCGGAGGGTCTAGCACAGATACGCAGTATTTT. Amino acid sequence: CASSLIGGSSTDTQYF.